This is a list of T cell receptor beta chains from one sample in a study of T cells after yellow fever vaccination. TCRdb re-called the 5' RACE reads through MiXCR, storing one row per CDR3 protein. This table has 300,000 or so distinct CDR3 sequences, 13% appearing once. Sequenced here: CD4+ T cells sorted from PBMCs, sampled 45 days after the yellow fever booster vaccination. The source of these receptors is a man under 40 who received the YFV17D yellow fever vaccine. The CDR3 runs from the conserved cysteine through the conserved F or W. Fields, in order: V gene, J gene, CDR3 protein.

TRBV5-4	TRBJ2-7	CASSLSGRVNEQYF
TRBV27	TRBJ1-5	CASSLSVYQPQHF
TRBV27	TRBJ1-2	CASRGDNYGYTF
TRBV5-1	TRBJ2-5	CASSLEGTRIGTQYF
TRBV6-5	TRBJ2-7	CASSSQGVEQYF
TRBV12-3/TRBV12-4	TRBJ2-7	CASSSAGASYEQYF
TRBV14	TRBJ2-5	CASSQVRETQYF
TRBV7-2	TRBJ2-1	CASSLARFLGANNEQFF
TRBV20-1	TRBJ1-4	CSASYEGRPRDEKLFF
TRBV24-1	TRBJ2-1	CATGNPLGQFF
TRBV11-2	TRBJ1-1	CASSLTDSTEAFF
TRBV3-1	TRBJ2-7	CASSQGRVNEQYF
TRBV5-1	TRBJ2-5	CASSPTDTGRETQYF
TRBV7-8	TRBJ2-7	CASSDRVAGSSYEQYF
TRBV7-2	TRBJ2-7	CASRLGSLRGSEQYF
TRBV5-6	TRBJ2-1	CATTTGLTDEQFF
TRBV9	TRBJ2-1	CASSPRAGGTNNEQFF
TRBV20-1	TRBJ2-4	CSARGLAATGNIQYF
TRBV11-2	TRBJ2-3	CASSLGQGVAQYF
TRBV2	TRBJ2-5	CAGRVRETQYF
TRBV18	TRBJ1-2	CASSPPGGRSNGYTF
TRBV7-2	TRBJ2-4	CASSLAGLDIQYF
TRBV11-2	TRBJ2-1	CASSFLVTEEQFF
TRBV7-3	TRBJ2-1	CASSVGGNEQFF
TRBV5-1	TRBJ2-2	CASRGQLSNTGELFF
TRBV20-1	TRBJ2-7	CSARQREGLTYEQYF
TRBV20-1	TRBJ1-2	CSAGQAPGVRGYTF
TRBV9	TRBJ2-5	CASSVSPGQQETQYF
TRBV12-3/TRBV12-4	TRBJ2-1	CASSLGAGGSYNEQFF
TRBV7-9	TRBJ2-5	CASSQRDQPRETQYF
TRBV6-2/TRBV6-3	TRBJ2-1	CASSYQHNLEQFF
TRBV7-6	TRBJ2-3	CASSLRGTGGVSPDTQYF
TRBV6-1	TRBJ2-5	CASSDLTRVSGQETQYF
TRBV15	TRBJ2-2	CATSRGQEYTGELFF
TRBV5-4	TRBJ2-3	CASSFWSGRATDTQYF
TRBV12-3/TRBV12-4	TRBJ1-6	CASRMTGGTSPLHF
TRBV3-1	TRBJ2-1	CASSSSGRTSYNEQFF
TRBV20-1	TRBJ1-1	CSARDGRGKAFF
TRBV5-1	TRBJ2-2	CASSLRAGNTGELFF
TRBV5-1	TRBJ2-1	CASRLDREQFF
TRBV29-1	TRBJ1-1	CSGRTGSHTEAFF
TRBV10-3	TRBJ1-1	CAISNDRAAEAFF
TRBV5-1	TRBJ2-7	CASSLGTVNEQYF
TRBV20-1	TRBJ2-3	CSATGRRPSTDTQYF
TRBV12-3/TRBV12-4	TRBJ1-1	CASSSTGSNTEAFF
TRBV28	TRBJ2-2	CASTLGGQGITGELFF
TRBV20-1	TRBJ2-3	CSARGEGRTQYF
TRBV25-1	TRBJ2-3	CATLDRYTDTQYF